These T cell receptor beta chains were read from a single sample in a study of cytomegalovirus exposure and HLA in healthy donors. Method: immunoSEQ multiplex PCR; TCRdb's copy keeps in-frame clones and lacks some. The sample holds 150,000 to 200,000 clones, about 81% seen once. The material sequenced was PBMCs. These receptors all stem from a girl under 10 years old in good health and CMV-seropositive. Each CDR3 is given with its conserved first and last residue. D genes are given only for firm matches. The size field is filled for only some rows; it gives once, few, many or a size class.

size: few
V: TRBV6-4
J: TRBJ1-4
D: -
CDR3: CASSDRANEKLFF
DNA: TGTGCCAGCAGTGACCGCGCTAATGAAAAACTGTTTTTT

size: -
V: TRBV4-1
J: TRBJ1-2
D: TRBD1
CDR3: CASSQDPGQGAYGYTF
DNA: TGCGCCAGCAGCCAAGACCCTGGACAGGGGGCTTACGGCTACACCTTC

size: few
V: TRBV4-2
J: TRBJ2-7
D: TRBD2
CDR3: CASSQEGRGLAGVYEQYF
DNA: TGTGCCAGCAGCCAAGAAGGCAGGGGCCTAGCGGGAGTTTACGAGCAGTACTTC

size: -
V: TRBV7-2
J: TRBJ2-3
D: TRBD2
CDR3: CASSNYPTGLAQDF
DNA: TGTGCCAGCAGCAATTATCCCACTGGACTAGCCCAGGATTTT

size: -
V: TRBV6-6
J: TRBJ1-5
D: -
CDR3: CASSYSTPSSNQPQHF
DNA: TGTGCCAGCAGTTACTCGACACCTTCTAGCAATCAGCCCCAGCATTTT

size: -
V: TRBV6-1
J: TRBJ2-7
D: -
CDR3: CASSLDSRYEQYF
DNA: TGTGCCAGCAGCCTGGACAGCCGCTACGAGCAGTACTTC

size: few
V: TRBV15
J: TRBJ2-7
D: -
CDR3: CATSRDLAGGYEQYF
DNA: TGTGCCACCAGCAGAGATCTAGCAGGAGGCTACGAGCAGTACTTC

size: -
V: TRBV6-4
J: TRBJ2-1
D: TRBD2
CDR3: CASSASSGTGGNEQFF
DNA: TGTGCCAGCAGTGCCTCCTCCGGGACGGGAGGCAATGAGCAGTTCTTC

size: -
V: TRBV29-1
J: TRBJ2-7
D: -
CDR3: CSVEVVGQNSYEQYF
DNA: TGCAGCGTTGAAGTGGTAGGACAGAACTCCTACGAGCAGTACTTC

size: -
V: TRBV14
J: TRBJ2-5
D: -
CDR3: CASSPLSGGGETQYF
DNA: TGTGCCAGCAGCCCTCTTAGCGGAGGCGGGGAGACCCAGTACTTC

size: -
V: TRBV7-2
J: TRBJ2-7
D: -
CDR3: CASSSKTYEQYF
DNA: TGTGCCAGCAGCTCAAAAACCTACGAGCAGTACTTC

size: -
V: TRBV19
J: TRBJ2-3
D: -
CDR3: CASSNTGTAYF
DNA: TGTGCCAGTAGTAACACCGGGACTGCGTATTTT

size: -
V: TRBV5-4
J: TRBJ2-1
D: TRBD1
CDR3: CASSSRTGRSSYNEQFF
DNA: TGTGCCAGCAGCTCCAGGACAGGGCGAAGCTCCTACAATGAGCAGTTCTTC

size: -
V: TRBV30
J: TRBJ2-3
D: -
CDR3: CAWCTGITDTQYF
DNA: TGTGCCTGGTGTACAGGGATCACAGATACGCAGTATTTT

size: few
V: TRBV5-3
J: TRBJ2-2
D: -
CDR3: CARSCGADTGELFF
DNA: TGTGCCAGAAGCTGCGGGGCCGACACCGGGGAGCTGTTTTTT

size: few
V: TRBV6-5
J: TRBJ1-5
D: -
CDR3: CASSYSMGAGNQPQHF
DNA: TGTGCCAGCAGTTACTCGATGGGAGCTGGGAATCAGCCCCAGCATTTT

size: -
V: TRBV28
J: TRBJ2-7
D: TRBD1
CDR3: CASSFLTGSYEQYF
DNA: TGTGCCAGCAGTTTCTTGACAGGGTCCTACGAGCAGTACTTC

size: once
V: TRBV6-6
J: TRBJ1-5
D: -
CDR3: CASRTPSQPQHF
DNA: TGTGCCAGCAGGACTCCTTCTCAGCCCCAGCATTTT

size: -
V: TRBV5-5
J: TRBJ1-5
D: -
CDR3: CASSLGHFSNQPQHF
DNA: TGTGCCAGCAGCCTTGGGCACTTCAGCAATCAGCCCCAGCATTTT

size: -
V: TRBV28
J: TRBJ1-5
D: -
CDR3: CASSSERQGWYGQPQHF
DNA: TGTGCCAGCAGTTCCGAACGGCAGGGGTGGTATGGACAGCCCCAGCATTTT

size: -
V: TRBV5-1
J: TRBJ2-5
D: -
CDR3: CASSYGASQETQYF
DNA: TGCGCCAGCAGCTACGGAGCCTCACAAGAGACCCAGTACTTC

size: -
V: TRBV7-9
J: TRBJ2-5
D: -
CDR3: CASSLGFIQETQYF
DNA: TGTGCCAGCAGCTTAGGTTTCATTCAAGAGACCCAGTACTTC

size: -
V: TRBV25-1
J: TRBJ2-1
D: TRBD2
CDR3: CASSDTGLDSKTYNEQFF
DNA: TGTGCCAGCAGTGACACCGGACTAGACTCTAAGACATACAATGAGCAGTTCTTC

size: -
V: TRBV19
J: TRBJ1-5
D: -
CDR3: CASKTGNQPQHF
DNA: TGTGCCAGTAAAACAGGTAATCAGCCCCAGCATTTT

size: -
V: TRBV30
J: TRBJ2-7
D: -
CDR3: CAWSRVLPRRPYEQYF
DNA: TGTGCCTGGAGTCGAGTCCTACCTAGACGGCCCTACGAGCAGTACTTC

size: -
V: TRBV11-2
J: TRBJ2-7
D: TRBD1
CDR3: CASSFGTGVIPATEQYF
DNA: TGTGCCAGCAGCTTCGGGACAGGGGTTATTCCAGCGACAGAGCAGTACTTC

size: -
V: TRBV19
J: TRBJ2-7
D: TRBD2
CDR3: CASSMLAGNDEQYF
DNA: TGTGCCAGTAGTATGTTAGCGGGTAACGACGAGCAGTACTTC

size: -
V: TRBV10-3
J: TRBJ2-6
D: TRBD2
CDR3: CAIKAGLAQSSGANVLTF
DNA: TGTGCCATCAAGGCCGGACTAGCCCAGAGCTCTGGGGCCAACGTCCTGACTTTC

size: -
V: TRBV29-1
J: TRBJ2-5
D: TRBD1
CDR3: CSVTGGTWETQYF
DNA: TGCAGCGTTACAGGGGGGACGTGGGAGACCCAGTACTTC

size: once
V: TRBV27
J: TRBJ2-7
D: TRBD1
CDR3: CASSFPTGGIYCYEQYF
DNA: TGTGCCAGCAGTTTTCCGACAGGGGGCATTTATTGCTACGAGCAGTACTTC

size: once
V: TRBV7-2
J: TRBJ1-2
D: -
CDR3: CASSYRSSYGYTF
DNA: TGTGCCAGCAGCTATCGGAGTTCATATGGCTACACCTTC

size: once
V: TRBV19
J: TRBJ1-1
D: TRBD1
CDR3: CAYNSGGHTEAFF
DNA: TGTGCCTATAATTCAGGGGGGCACACTGAAGCTTTCTTT

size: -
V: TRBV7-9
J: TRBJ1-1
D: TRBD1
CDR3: CASSARLRQGANTEAFF
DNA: TGTGCCAGCAGCGCCCGGCTCAGACAGGGGGCGAACACTGAAGCTTTCTTT

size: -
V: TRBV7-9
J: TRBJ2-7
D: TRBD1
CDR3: CASSVRQGDYEQYF
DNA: TGTGCCAGCAGCGTTCGACAGGGGGACTACGAGCAGTACTTC

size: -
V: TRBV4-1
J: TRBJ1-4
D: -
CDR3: CASSQQGIGEKLFF
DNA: TGCGCCAGCAGCCAGCAGGGAATCGGTGAAAAACTGTTTTTT

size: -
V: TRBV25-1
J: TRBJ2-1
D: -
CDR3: CASSDSSTLASYNEQFF
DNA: TGTGCCAGCAGTGATAGCTCCACCCTTGCCTCCTACAATGAGCAGTTCTTC

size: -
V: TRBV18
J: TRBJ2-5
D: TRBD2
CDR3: CASSPPSGRQETQYF
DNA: TGTGCCAGCTCACCACCTAGCGGGAGACAAGAGACCCAGTACTTC

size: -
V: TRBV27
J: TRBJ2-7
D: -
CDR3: CASSLPGGADEQYF
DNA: TGTGCCAGCAGTTTACCCGGCGGGGCGGACGAGCAGTACTTC

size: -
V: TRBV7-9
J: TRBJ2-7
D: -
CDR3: CASGLGTWEQYF
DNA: TGTGCCAGCGGACTTGGGACATGGGAGCAGTACTTC

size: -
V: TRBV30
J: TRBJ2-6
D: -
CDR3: CAWSDRAGANVLTF
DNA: TGTGCCTGGAGTGACAGGGCTGGGGCCAACGTCCTGACTTTC

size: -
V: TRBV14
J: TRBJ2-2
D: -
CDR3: CASSQEPRERGPSSGELFF
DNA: TGTGCCAGCAGCCAAGAGCCACGGGAGAGGGGGCCGTCTAGCGGGGAGCTGTTTTTT

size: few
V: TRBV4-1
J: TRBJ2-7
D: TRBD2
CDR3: CAGSQASTSGRYEQYF
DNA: TGCGCCGGCAGCCAAGCCTCCACTAGCGGAAGATACGAGCAGTACTTC

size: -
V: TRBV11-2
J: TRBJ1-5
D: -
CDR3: CASSRGGGSYSNQPQHF
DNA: TGTGCCAGCAGCCGGGGCGGGGGCTCATATAGCAATCAGCCCCAGCATTTT

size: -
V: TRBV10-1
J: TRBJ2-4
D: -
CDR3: CASSGPGGYF
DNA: TGCGCCAGCAGTGGCCCCGGCGGGTACTTC

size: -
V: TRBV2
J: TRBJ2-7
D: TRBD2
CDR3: CASKQGLTSGTLYEQYF
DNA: TGTGCCAGCAAGCAGGGGTTAACTAGCGGGACCTTGTACGAGCAGTACTTC

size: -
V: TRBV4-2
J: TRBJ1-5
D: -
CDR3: CASSQAHHSNQPQHF
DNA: TGTGCCAGCAGCCAAGCACATCATAGCAATCAGCCCCAGCATTTT

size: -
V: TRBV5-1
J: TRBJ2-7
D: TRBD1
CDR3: CASSHWGTGRYEQYF
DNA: TGCGCCAGCAGCCATTGGGGGACAGGGCGCTACGAGCAGTACTTC

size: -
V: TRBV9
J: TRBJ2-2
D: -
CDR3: CASSAETNTGELFF
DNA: TGTGCCAGCAGCGCTGAGACGAACACCGGGGAGCTGTTTTTT